Each of the 9 T cell receptor beta chains below was sequenced from the same sample in a study of blood T cell repertoires in COVID-19. Repertoires were generated with immunoSEQ multiplex PCR, while TCRdb's copy carries only in-frame clones and drops some. In the table there are tens of thousands of clones, more than 75% of which are singletons. Sequenced: peripheral blood. The receptors were gathered from a man aged 55-75 years with COVID-19, enrolled during active disease.

The chain recombines TRBV5-1 with TRBJ2-7; 9 bases line up with TRBD2. The germline gives CDR1 SGHRS, CDR2 YFSETQ. V lost 0 bases and J lost 6; bases outside the gene matches: 7. CDR3 length: 15 amino acids. CDR3 coding DNA: TGCGCCAGCAGCTTGGGGGGCGGGAGGGCCCTCGAGCAGTACTTC. Amino acids: CASSLGGGRALEQYF.

The table lists this clone with a few counts. The chain couples TRBV3-1 (or the pseudogene TRBV3-2) to TRBJ2-3; 11 bases map to TRBD2. Looked up from germline, CDR1 is LGHDT and CDR2 is YNNKEL (reference sequence). The CDR3 is 15 amino acids. V lost 4 bases, J lost 3 bases, and 3 bases stayed unmatched. DNA for the CDR3: TGTGCCAGCAGCCTTCCTAGCGGGGGGACAGATACGCAGTATTTT. Protein: CASSLPSGGTDTQYF.

The V and J genes are TRBV7-3 and TRBJ2-7; 8 nucleotides line up with TRBD2. The V gene end was trimmed by 5 bases and the J gene end by 2 bases; junction bases not matched to a gene: 8. Germline CDR1 SGHTA, CDR2 FQGTGA. The CDR3 sequence is 15 residues long. Written as DNA, the CDR3 is TGTGCCAGCAGCCTAGTGAGCGGGAGCCCCTACGAGCAGTACTTC. Encoded protein: CASSLVSGSPYEQYF.

The chain has TRBV12-3 or TRBV12-4 and TRBJ1-5; the D is unclear. V lost 8 bases, J lost 5 bases, and 10 bases lay in between. The CDR3 loop spans 12 amino acids. The CDR3, as DNA: TGTGCCAGCGCCCGGAGAGATCAGCCCCAGCATTTT. It encodes CASARRDQPQHF.

The chain employs TRBV11-3 and TRBJ1-5, with a weak D call TRBD1 (5 bases). V was cut by 3 bases and J by 9 bases, with 15 bases left in between. Germline assignment: CDR1 SGHNT and CDR2 YENEEA. There are 14 residues in the CDR3. The CDR3 DNA sequence: TGTGCCAGCAGCTTTCAGGGCGGTCTTGGGCCCCAGCATTTT. Translated: CASSFQGGLGPQHF.

The chain couples TRBV6-5 to TRBJ2-5, with 7 nucleotides matching TRBD1. Trimming took 7 bases from V and 5 from J; bases not matched to a gene: 7. CDR3 length: 13 amino acids. The germline V gene has CDR1 MNHEY and CDR2 SVGAGI. As DNA, the CDR3 is TGTGCCAGCATGAGGGGGCGTATGGAGACCCAGTACTTC. Amino acids: CASMRGRMETQYF.

This clone was seen a single time. The V and J genes are TRBV29-1 and TRBJ1-2; D remains unclear. The V end was cut by 2 bases, the J end by 3 bases, with 13 bases between. This CDR3 region has 14 residues. The germline gives CDR1 SQVTM, CDR2 ANQGSEA. The CDR3 coding sequence is TGCAGCGTTGAAAGACGGGTTAAGGACTATGGCTACACCTTC. Protein sequence: CSVERRVKDYGYTF. Full variable domain (missing parts from reference TRBV29-1 and TRBJ1-2): SAVISQKPSRDICQRGTSLTIQCQVDSQVTMMFWYRQQPGQSLTLIATANQGSEATYESGFVIDKFPISRPNLTFSTLTVSNMSPEDSSIYLCSVERRVKDYGYTFGSGTRLTVV.

The chain employs TRBV19 and TRBJ1-5; D possibly corresponds to TRBD1 (5 bases). The CDR3 sequence is 16 residues long. The germline gives CDR1 LNHDA, CDR2 SQIVND (reference sequence). The V end lost 7 bases, the J end lost 0 bases, and 16 bases lay between the germline ends. The DNA of the CDR3 is TGTGCCAGTACAGACCGCGGGACTTATAGCAATCAGCCCCAGCATTTT. As protein: CASTDRGTYSNQPQHF. The whole variable domain, filled in from reference TRBV19 and TRBJ1-5, reads DGGITQSPKYLFRKEGQNVTLSCEQNLNHDAMYWYRQDPGQGLRLIYYSQIVNDFQKGDIAEGYSVSREKKESFPLTVTSAQKNPTAFYLCASTDRGTYSNQPQHFGDGTRLSIL.

This clone has only a few counts. CDR3 in amino acids: CAISNTGLEQYF. In DNA form, the CDR3 reads TGTGCCATCAGTAATACAGGGCTCGAGCAGTACTTC. J is TRBJ2-7 and V is TRBV10-3; weak D call: TRBD1 (6 bases). Germline V gene sequence: CDR1 ENHRY, CDR2 SYGVKD. This CDR3 has 12 amino acids. Trimming removed 5 bases from V and 6 bases from J, with 11 bases in between.